The 24 T cell receptor beta chains listed next were all sequenced from one sample in a study of T cell changes during pregnancy in multiple sclerosis (dated by TCRdb to the late 2010s). Library construction relied on the immunoSEQ multiplex PCR assay. TCRdb limited this immuneACCESS table to in-frame rearrangements with V and J called. A share of clones is missing; checked studies link under half to unresolved V genes, and the rest is unexplained. The sample yields 88,000 or so clones; about 91% were counted once. 2.6% of the sample lies in the top ten. Sample: peripheral blood, taken before pregnancy. The receptor source for this set is a female donor with multiple sclerosis, enrolled in a pregnancy study.

The chain carries TRBV19 and TRBJ2-1; no firm D call. This CDR3 contains 14 residues. The germline V and J ends were trimmed by 4 bases and 4 bases, with 11 bases remaining between them. CDR1 is LNHDA and CDR2 is SQIVND in the germline V gene (reference sequence). The CDR3 is CASSRAVEYNEQFF. In DNA form, the CDR3 reads TGTGCCAGTAGTAGGGCCGTCGAATACAATGAGCAGTTCTTC.

The chain recombines TRBV5-1 with TRBJ2-7; 8 bases agree with TRBD2. Per germline, CDR1 SGHRS and CDR2 YFSETQ. V dropped 4 bases and J dropped 3; count of bases not matched to a gene: 6. CDR3 size: 14 residues. The CDR3 reads CASSPPAGGYEQYF. As DNA, the CDR3 is TGCGCCAGCAGCCCCCCGGCGGGAGGCTACGAGCAGTACTTC.

V gene TRBV10-2 combines with J gene TRBJ2-1; 13 bases align to TRBD2. The CDR3 totals 15 residues. V lost 7 bases to trimming and J lost 10 bases; unmatched junction nucleotides: 10. Germline CDR1 reads WSHSY; CDR2 reads SAAADI. This CDR3 reads CASTWGLAGFREQFF. The CDR3 bases are TGCGCCAGCACTTGGGGACTAGCGGGATTCAGGGAGCAGTTCTTC.

The J gene is TRBJ2-3, the V gene TRBV11-1; no clear D gene. The CDR3 totals 18 residues. In germline, CDR1 is SGHAT, CDR2 FQDESV (reference sequence). Trimming removed 2 bases from V and 7 bases from J, with 25 bases in between. CDR3 loop: CASSLFSPDNSQFYTQYF. CDR3 DNA: TGTGCCAGCAGCTTATTTTCTCCAGACAATTCCCAATTCTATACGCAGTATTTT.

In this sample, this clone turned up once. This chain uses TRBV10-3 with TRBJ2-7, with no clear D. CDR3 size: 14 residues. V lost 8 bases to trimming and J lost 1 base, with 15 bases between them. Germline-derived CDR1 and CDR2 are ENHRY and SYGVKD. The CDR3 spells CAIGASVSSYEQYF. The CDR3 DNA sequence: TGTGCCATCGGAGCCTCGGTCTCATCCTACGAGCAGTACTTC.

The chain is built from TRBV5-1 and TRBJ2-7, with 8 bases matching TRBD2. Germline V lookup: CDR1 SGHRS, CDR2 YFSETQ. The length of the CDR3 is 15 residues. V lost 0 bases, J lost 2 bases, and 4 bases stayed unmatched. The CDR3 reads CASSLVSGSPYEQYF. CDR3 bases: TGCGCCAGCAGCTTGGTAAGCGGGAGTCCCTACGAGCAGTACTTC. Together with reference TRBV5-1 and TRBJ2-7, the CDR3 gives the full variable domain: KAGVTQTPRYLIKTRGQQVTLSCSPISGHRSVSWYQQTPGQGLQFLFEYFSETQRNKGNFPGRFSGRQFSNSRSEMNVSTLELGDSALYLCASSLVSGSPYEQYFGPGTRLTVT.

The V gene is TRBV7-9, the J gene TRBJ1-4; D may be TRBD1 (6 bases). Trimming pared 3 bases from V and 3 bases from J, leaving 8 bases between. The CDR3 loop spans 14 amino acids. Per germline, CDR1 SEHNR and CDR2 FQNEAQ (reference sequence). The CDR3 DNA sequence: TGTGCCAGCAGCTTGGACAGCTCTAATGAAAAACTGTTTTTT. This sequence encodes CASSLDSSNEKLFF.

This clone appeared once. This chain joins TRBV20-1 and TRBJ2-1; D uncertain. Deletions cut 5 bases from V and 3 bases from J, with 5 bases between. CDR1 DFQATT and CDR2 SNEGSKA come from the germline V gene (reference sequence). The CDR3 runs 11 residues. The CDR3 here is CSAPGYNEQFF. CDR3 sequence (DNA): TGCAGTGCTCCCGGCTACAATGAGCAGTTCTTC.

CDR3 DNA: TGTGCCAGCAGTCCCACGACTAGCGGGTATTTGTACGAGCAGTACTTC. This translates into CASSPTTSGYLYEQYF. This chain joins TRBV28 and TRBJ2-7; 10 nucleotides line up with TRBD2. V lost 5 bases, J lost 4 bases, and 11 bases stayed unmatched. The CDR3 extends over 16 amino acids. The germline V gene has CDR1 MDHEN and CDR2 SYDVKM.

J is TRBJ1-1 and V is TRBV9; a weak D match, TRBD1 (5 bases). The CDR3 has 14 amino acids. V lost 3 bases, J lost 10 bases, and 19 bases lay in between. Per the germline V gene, CDR1 is SGDLS and CDR2 is YYNGEE. CDR3: CASSETQVPKGAFF. CDR3 DNA: TGTGCCAGCAGCGAAACACAGGTACCTAAGGGAGCTTTCTTT.

The rearrangement joins TRBV11-2 to TRBJ1-2; the D is unclear. V lost 6 bases and J lost 1, with 12 bases in between. The CDR3 loop spans 14 amino acids. CDR1 and CDR2 from the germline V gene are SGHAT and FQNNGV. CDR3: CASSLTADNYGYTF. As DNA, the CDR3 is TGTGCCAGCAGTTTAACAGCAGATAACTATGGCTACACCTTC.

The chain carries TRBV5-1 and TRBJ2-2, with 12 bases identical to TRBD2. J lost 5 bases, V lost 3 bases, and 2 bases had no gene match. The CDR3 sequence is 15 residues long. Germline CDR1 reads SGHRS; CDR2 reads YFSETQ. The CDR3 spells CASSSTSGSTGELFF. The CDR3 DNA follows: TGCGCCAGCAGCTCGACTAGCGGGAGTACCGGGGAGCTGTTTTTT.

The chain recombines TRBV9 with TRBJ2-3, with a possible D match to TRBD1 (5 bases). The V and J ends lost 0 bases and 0 bases respectively, with 11 bases between them. This CDR3 contains 16 residues. Per germline, CDR1 SGDLS and CDR2 YYNGEE. The CDR3 region has the DNA TGTGCCAGCAGCGTAGCTGGCAGGGCCAGCACAGATACGCAGTATTTT. Translation gives CASSVAGRASTDTQYF.

This clone occurred once. The chain is built from TRBV7-8 and TRBJ2-3, with TRBD1 identical over 7 bases. The CDR3 is 14 amino acids. V was pared by 5 bases and J by 1 base, with 3 bases of the junction left unmatched. Germline values: CDR1 SGHVS, CDR2 FQNEAQ. DNA for the CDR3: TGTGCCAGCAGCACAGACAGGGGCACAGATACGCAGTATTTT. This translates into CASSTDRGTDTQYF.

This chain joins TRBV9 and TRBJ2-2; no firm D call. In germline, CDR1 is SGDLS, CDR2 YYNGEE. This CDR3 is built from 14 residues. Trimming shortened V by 1 base and J by 0 bases, and 4 bases separated the two germline ends. Here the CDR3 DNA reads TGTGCCAGCAGCGTATCAGCGAACACCGGGGAGCTGTTTTTT. Protein sequence: CASSVSANTGELFF.

This chain uses TRBV28 with TRBJ2-5; D gene ambiguous. The CDR3 totals 12 residues. V lost 6 bases, J lost 4 bases, and 9 bases lay in between. Germline V gene sequence: CDR1 MDHEN, CDR2 SYDVKM. CDR3 amino acids: CASSTGIETQYF. The DNA for the CDR3 is TGTGCCAGCAGCACCGGTATAGAGACCCAGTACTTC.

This clone was detected once. The chain joins TRBV2 to TRBJ2-5, with TRBD1 identical over 10 bases. Germline-derived CDR1 and CDR2 are SNHLY and FYNNEI. This CDR3 is 14 amino acids long. V gave up 4 bases and J gave up 5 bases; unmatched junction bases: 4. CDR3 protein: CASSADRGRETQYF. As DNA, the CDR3 is TGTGCCAGCAGTGCTGACAGGGGGCGTGAGACCCAGTACTTC. Full variable domain (remainder filled in from reference TRBV2 and TRBJ2-5): EPEVTQTPSHQVTQMGQEVILRCVPISNHLYFYWYRQILGQKVEFLVSFYNNEISEKSEIFDDQFSVERPDGSNFTLKIRSTKLEDSAMYFCASSADRGRETQYFGPGTRLLVL.

The rearrangement joins TRBV28 to TRBJ2-3; TRBD2 agrees at 11 bases. Losses at the gene ends were 6 bases for V and 4 bases for J; bases not matched to a gene: 3. This CDR3 is 14 amino acids long. Germline lookup yields CDR1 MDHEN and CDR2 SYDVKM. The CDR3 region is CASSHSGRADTQYF. The DNA for the CDR3 is TGTGCCAGCAGCCATAGCGGGAGGGCAGATACGCAGTATTTT.

This chain links TRBV29-1 with TRBJ1-1; 7 bases align to TRBD1. The CDR3 contains 15 residues. Germline loops: CDR1 SQVTM, CDR2 ANQGSEA. Trimming at V came to 1 base and at J to 1 base, leaving 6 bases not matched to a gene. In DNA form, the CDR3 reads TGCAGCGTTGAAGGGCAGGGGGGCGAGAACACTGAAGCTTTCTTT. Its protein is CSVEGQGGENTEAFF. Combining the CDR3 with reference TRBV29-1 and TRBJ1-1 gives the whole variable domain SAVISQKPSRDICQRGTSLTIQCQVDSQVTMMFWYRQQPGQSLTLIATANQGSEATYESGFVIDKFPISRPNLTFSTLTVSNMSPEDSSIYLCSVEGQGGENTEAFFGQGTRLTVV.

This chain joins TRBV5-4 and TRBJ2-5, with TRBD2 matching over 12 bases. CDR1 is SGHNT and CDR2 is YYREEE in the germline V gene (reference sequence). The CDR3 has 17 residues. V lost 4 bases to trimming and J lost 7 bases; unmatched junction nucleotides: 14. The CDR3 DNA reads TGTGCCAGCAGCAAGGCTAGCGGGGGGGGCCCGGAGGCGACCCAGTACTTC. Translated: CASSKASGGGPEATQYF. Full variable domain (rest looked up from reference TRBV5-4 and TRBJ2-5): ETGVTQSPTHLIKTRGQQVTLRCSSQSGHNTVSWYQQALGQGPQFIFQYYREEENGRGNFPPRFSGLQFPNYSSELNVNALELDDSALYLCASSKASGGGPEATQYFGPGTRLLVL.

The chain has TRBV11-2 and TRBJ2-2; D perhaps matches TRBD1 (5 bases). The V end was cut by 5 bases, the J end by 7 bases, with 14 bases between. CDR3 size: 14 residues. Germline V CDR1 and CDR2: SGHAT, FQNNGV. CDR3 in DNA: TGTGCCAGCAGCCCTCCGGACACCCTCGGGGAGCTGTTTTTT. It codes for CASSPPDTLGELFF.

CDR3 in amino acids: CASSRSVGSTDTQYF. CDR3 nucleotides: TGCGCCAGCAGCCGGTCGGTGGGCTCCACAGATACGCAGTATTTT. J is TRBJ2-3 and V is TRBV4-3; D is ambiguous. The CDR3 extends over 15 amino acids. V lost 4 bases, J lost 2 bases, and 13 bases lay in between. The germline CDR1 and CDR2 sequences are LGHNA and YSLEER.

The gene calls are TRBV28 and TRBJ1-2; TRBD1 matches 9 bases. V lost 7 bases and J lost 0; bases outside the gene matches: 9. The CDR3 spans 16 residues. The germline CDR1 and CDR2 sequences are MDHEN and SYDVKM. This CDR3 reads CASTGGQGSTNYGYTF. In nucleotides, the CDR3 is TGTGCCAGCACCGGCGGACAGGGGTCTACTAACTATGGCTACACCTTC.

The CDR3 DNA is TGCGCCAGCAGCTTGACGGGACTAAATTTAGATACGCAGTATTTT. It is translated as CASSLTGLNLDTQYF. The genes are TRBV5-1 and TRBJ2-3; 7 bases match TRBD2. Germline CDR1 SGHRS, CDR2 YFSETQ. The CDR3 has 15 residues. The ends lost 1 base at V and 5 bases at J; junction bases unmatched: 7.